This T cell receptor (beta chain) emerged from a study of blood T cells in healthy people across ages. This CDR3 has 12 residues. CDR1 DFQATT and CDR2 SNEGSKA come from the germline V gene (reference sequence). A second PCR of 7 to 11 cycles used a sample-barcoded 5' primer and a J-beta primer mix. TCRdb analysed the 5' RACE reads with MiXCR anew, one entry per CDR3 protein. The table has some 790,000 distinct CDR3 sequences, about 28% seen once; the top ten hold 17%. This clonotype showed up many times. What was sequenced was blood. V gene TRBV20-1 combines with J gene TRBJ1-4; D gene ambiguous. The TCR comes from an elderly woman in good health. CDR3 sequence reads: CGVTRGNEKLFF. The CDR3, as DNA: TGCGGAGTGACTCGGGGTAATGAAAAACTGTTTTTT.